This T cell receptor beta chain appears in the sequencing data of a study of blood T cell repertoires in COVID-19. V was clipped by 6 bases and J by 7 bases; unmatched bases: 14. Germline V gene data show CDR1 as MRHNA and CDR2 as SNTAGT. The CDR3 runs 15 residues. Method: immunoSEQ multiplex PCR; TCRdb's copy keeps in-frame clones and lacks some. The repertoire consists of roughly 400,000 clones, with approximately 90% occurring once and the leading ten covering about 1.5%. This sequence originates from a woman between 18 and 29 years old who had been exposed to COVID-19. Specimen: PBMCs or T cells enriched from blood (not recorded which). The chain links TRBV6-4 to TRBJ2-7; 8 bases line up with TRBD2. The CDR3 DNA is TGTGCCAGCAGCCTGAATCAACGACTAGCGTGTGAGCAGTACTTC. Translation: CASSLNQRLACEQYF.